This TCR beta chain was observed in a study of cytomegalovirus exposure and HLA in healthy donors. Study details: Of the donors genotyped, 300 to 500 in all, less than 90% fell in the Caucasian-associated ancestry cluster.

Findings and limits, study-wide: Apart from CMV serostatus, no immune exposure information was available. DRB1 had the most TCR associations and HLA-C the fewest, a later analysis found, with rates varying by HLA locus.

13 Jbeta primers and 60 Vbeta primers were used for the PCR. The protocol was immunoSEQ multiplex PCR, while the TCRdb copy is restricted to in-frame clones and leaves out a portion. Here the sample table reports 95,000 to 150,000 clones. Germline V gene data show CDR1 as SGHRS and CDR2 as YFSETQ. V lost 4 bases to trimming and J lost 7 bases, with 18 bases between them. This CDR3 region has 14 residues. Comment on this clone: What it binds is not known.

The rearrangement links TRBV5-1 to TRBJ2-7, with D possibly TRBD2 on 7 matching bases. Sequenced sample: PBMCs. This TCR came from a man aged 35 to 55 in good health and CMV-seronegative. The CDR3 reads CASSGGAGVGEQYF. CDR3 sequence (DNA): TGCGCCAGCAGCGGGGGGGCGGGAGTTGGGGAGCAGTACTTC. The full variable domain, rest sourced from reference TRBV5-1 and TRBJ2-7, is KAGVTQTPRYLIKTRGQQVTLSCSPISGHRSVSWYQQTPGQGLQFLFEYFSETQRNKGNFPGRFSGRQFSNSRSEMNVSTLELGDSALYLCASSGGAGVGEQYFGPGTRLTVT.